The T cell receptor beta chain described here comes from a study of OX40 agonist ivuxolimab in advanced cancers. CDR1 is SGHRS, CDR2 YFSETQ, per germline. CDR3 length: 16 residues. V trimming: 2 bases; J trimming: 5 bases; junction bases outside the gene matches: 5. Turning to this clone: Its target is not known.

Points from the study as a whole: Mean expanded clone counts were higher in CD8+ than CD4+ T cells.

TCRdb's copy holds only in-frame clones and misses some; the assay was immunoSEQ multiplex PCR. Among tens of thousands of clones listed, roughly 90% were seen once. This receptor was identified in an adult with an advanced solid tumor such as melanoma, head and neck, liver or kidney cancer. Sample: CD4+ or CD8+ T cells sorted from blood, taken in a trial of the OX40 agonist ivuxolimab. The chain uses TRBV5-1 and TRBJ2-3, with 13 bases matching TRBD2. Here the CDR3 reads CASSLTSGGARDTQYF. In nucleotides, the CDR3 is TGCGCCAGCAGCTTAACTAGCGGGGGGGCCAGAGATACGCAGTATTTT. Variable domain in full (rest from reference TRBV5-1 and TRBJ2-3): KAGVTQTPRYLIKTRGQQVTLSCSPISGHRSVSWYQQTPGQGLQFLFEYFSETQRNKGNFPGRFSGRQFSNSRSEMNVSTLELGDSALYLCASSLTSGGARDTQYFGPGTRLTVL.